This TCR beta chain was identified in a study of blood T cells in healthy people across ages. Study-wide findings and caveats: The donors' CMV status was not determined, possibly confounding changes in expanded clonotypes. Strongly correlated with naive T cell percentage was TCR beta diversity.

CDR3 length: 13 residues. CDR1 SNHLY and CDR2 FYNNEI come from the germline V gene. V was clipped by 6 bases and J by 6 bases, with 14 bases between them. With a J-beta primer mix and a sample-barcoded 5' primer, a second PCR ran about 6 to 11 cycles. One entry per CDR3 protein results from TCRdb running MiXCR on the 5' RACE reads. The data contain 800,000 to 950,000 distinct CDR3 sequences, roughly 40% of them seen just once; the ten biggest clones take up 10% to 15%. With respect to this clonotype: The antigen is undetermined. No conserved phenylalanine or tryptophan is present at the end of the CDR3, so a read error is the likely explanation.

Collection of 9 to 10 milliliters of peripheral blood was performed for each donor. The TCR sequence derives from a man aged 18-30 years in good health. The gene calls are TRBV2 and TRBJ1-2, with a weak D call TRBD1 (6 bases). What was sequenced was blood. The CDR3 DNA follows: TGTGCCAGCAGAAAGCTGGGGGCGAATGGCTACACCGTC. It yields the protein CASRKLGANGYTV.